Listed here are 14 T cell receptor beta chains from one sample, sequenced in a study of Tregs in tolerant kidney transplant recipients. TCRdb keeps only in-frame clones here, not all; method: immunoSEQ multiplex PCR. The top ten clones hold approximately 2.1% of a sample with approximately 66,000 clones, approximately 85% of them seen once. The sequenced sample was Tregs from blood, obtained before the transplant. Every receptor here comes from a human donor who received a combined kidney and bone marrow transplant.

The chain uses TRBV2 and TRBJ2-1; perhaps TRBD2 as D (5 bases). Trimming shortened V by 10 bases and J by 3 bases, and 19 bases separated the two germline ends. Germline V lookup: CDR1 SNHLY, CDR2 FYNNEI. The CDR3 loop spans 15 amino acids. The CDR3 reads CAIVRAGVVYNEQFF. Here the CDR3 DNA reads TGTGCCATCGTGCGCGCCGGGGTTGTCTACAATGAGCAGTTCTTC.

The chain couples TRBV9 to TRBJ2-7; 9 bases align to TRBD1. The CDR3 runs to 15 residues. J lost 6 bases, V lost 4 bases, and 11 bases had no gene match. Germline V gives CDR1 SGDLS, CDR2 YYNGEE. CDR3: CASSSRPGQGAEQYF. CDR3 coding DNA: TGTGCCAGCAGCTCCCGACCGGGACAGGGAGCCGAGCAGTACTTC.

The chain links TRBV28 to TRBJ1-5; the match to TRBD1 covers 8 bases. This CDR3 is built from 14 residues. With 6 bases clipped from V and 6 bases from J, the junction kept 7 bases outside the gene matches. Germline CDR1 is MDHEN and CDR2 is SYDVKM. CDR3 loop: CASSSTGGGQPQHF. The CDR3 DNA is TGTGCCAGCAGCTCTACAGGGGGAGGTCAGCCCCAGCATTTT.

This rearrangement joins TRBV7-2 to TRBJ2-7; TRBD2 might be the D (8 bases). Trimming took off 2 bases at V and 3 bases at J, with 14 bases between the two ends. CDR1 and CDR2 from the germline V gene are SGHTA and FQGNSA. The CDR3 totals 15 residues. CDR3 sequence reads: CASSLRDSGGYEQYF. In nucleotides, the CDR3 is TGTGCCAGCAGCTTAAGGGACAGCGGGGGCTACGAGCAGTACTTC. Full variable domain (missing parts from reference TRBV7-2 and TRBJ2-7): GAGVSQSPSNKVTEKGKDVELRCDPISGHTALYWYRQSLGQGLEFLIYFQGNSAPDKSGLPSDRFSAERTGGSVSTLTIQRTQQEDSAVYLCASSLRDSGGYEQYFGPGTRLTVT.

This chain joins TRBV18 and TRBJ2-1; D unclear. CDR1 and CDR2 from the germline V gene are KGHSH and LQKENI. The CDR3 sequence is 14 residues long. Trimming took 0 bases from V and 8 from J, leaving 11 bases between them. This CDR3 is CASSPPVVKDEQFF. CDR3 coding DNA: TGTGCCAGCTCACCACCTGTGGTAAAAGATGAGCAGTTCTTC.

The chain uses TRBV4-3 and TRBJ2-7; 7 bases match TRBD1. Germline CDR1 is LGHNA and CDR2 is YSLEER. V trimming: 0 bases; J trimming: 7 bases; junction bases outside the gene matches: 9. The CDR3 has 15 amino acids. This chain's CDR3 is CASSQDPGGKVEQYF. CDR3 bases: TGCGCCAGCAGCCAAGACCCAGGGGGAAAAGTAGAGCAGTACTTC.

This clone was found once. V is TRBV5-4 and J is TRBJ2-6; D unclear. Germline V gene sequence: CDR1 SGHNT, CDR2 YYREEE (reference sequence). The CDR3 length is 16 residues. Trimming took 4 bases from V and 1 from J, leaving 12 bases between them. The CDR3 spells CASSQVKASGANVLTF. The CDR3 DNA is TGTGCCAGCAGCCAGGTTAAGGCATCTGGGGCCAACGTCCTGACTTTC.

In DNA, the CDR3 is TGTGCCACCAAGGAACAGGGATTAAACAATGAGCAGTTCTTC. This gives the protein CATKEQGLNNEQFF. The V and J genes are TRBV15 and TRBJ2-1, with a tentative D call TRBD1 (6 bases). CDR3 length: 14 amino acids. Germline CDR1 reads LNHNV; CDR2 reads YYDKDF (reference sequence). Trimming cost V 7 bases and J 5 bases, with 15 bases left between them.

In its sample, this clone was seen a few times. The chain recombines TRBV6-6 with TRBJ2-1, with D perhaps matching TRBD2 (7 bases). The CDR3 runs 16 residues. CDR1 MNHNY and CDR2 SVGAGI come from the germline V gene (reference sequence). Trimming removed 6 bases at V and 4 bases at J, with 19 bases between. CDR3 nucleotides: TGTGCCAGCAGCCGATCCGGGGGGACATCATACAATGAGCAGTTCTTC. Protein: CASSRSGGTSYNEQFF.

The chain carries TRBV11-3 and TRBJ1-1; D remains unclear. V was cut by 1 base and J by 7 bases, with 10 bases left in between. CDR1 and CDR2 from the germline V gene are SGHNT and YENEEA. CDR3 length: 13 amino acids. CDR3 coding DNA: TGTGCCAGCAGCTTAGGGTCGACTTTTGAAGCTTTCTTT. Its protein product is CASSLGSTFEAFF.

The chain combines TRBV7-8 with TRBJ1-5, with a tentative D call TRBD1 (6 bases). The CDR3 covers 16 residues. Germline lookup yields CDR1 SGHVS and CDR2 FQNEAQ. V was shortened by 7 bases and J by 4 bases, with 20 bases between the two germline ends. In DNA, the CDR3 is TGTGCCAGCACGCGGGGGCCCTACGACAGAAATCAGCCCCAGCATTTT. It translates to CASTRGPYDRNQPQHF. The whole variable domain, remainder taken from reference TRBV7-8 and TRBJ1-5, is GAGVSQSPRYKVAKRGQDVALRCDPISGHVSLFWYQQALGQGPEFLTYFQNEAQLDKSGLPSDRFFAERPEGSVSTLKIQRTQQEDSAVYLCASTRGPYDRNQPQHFGDGTRLSIL.

This chain uses TRBV28 with TRBJ2-1; D gene unclear. Germline V gene sequence: CDR1 MDHEN, CDR2 SYDVKM. Trimming pared 5 bases from V and 4 bases from J, leaving 6 bases between. The CDR3 length is 12 residues. CDR3 sequence reads: CASSVTYNEQFF. CDR3 sequence (DNA): TGTGCCAGCAGTGTAACATACAATGAGCAGTTCTTC.

This chain connects TRBV7-9 to TRBJ1-1; 9 bases match TRBD1. Losses at the gene ends were 5 bases for V and 11 bases for J; bases not matched to a gene: 18. This CDR3 is built from 16 residues. Germline-derived CDR1 and CDR2 are SEHNR and FQNEAQ (reference sequence). As DNA, the CDR3 is TGTGCCAGCAGCCCATACGGACAGGGGAGAGGCGGAGAGGCTTTCTTT. It yields the protein CASSPYGQGRGGEAFF.

V is TRBV30 and J is TRBJ1-4; D gene uncertain. Trimming shortened V by 5 bases and J by 5 bases, and 12 bases separated the two germline ends. Germline-derived CDR1 and CDR2 are GTSNPN and SVGIG (reference sequence). The CDR3 contains 13 residues. This CDR3 reads CAWEIGVNEKLFF. In nucleotides, the CDR3 is TGTGCCTGGGAGATTGGAGTGAATGAAAAACTGTTTTTT. Full variable domain (rest looked up from reference TRBV30 and TRBJ1-4): SQTIHQWPATLVQPVGSPLSLECTVEGTSNPNLYWYRQAAGRGLQLLFYSVGIGQISSEVPQNLSASRPQDRQFILSSKKLLLSDSGFYLCAWEIGVNEKLFFGSGTQLSVL.